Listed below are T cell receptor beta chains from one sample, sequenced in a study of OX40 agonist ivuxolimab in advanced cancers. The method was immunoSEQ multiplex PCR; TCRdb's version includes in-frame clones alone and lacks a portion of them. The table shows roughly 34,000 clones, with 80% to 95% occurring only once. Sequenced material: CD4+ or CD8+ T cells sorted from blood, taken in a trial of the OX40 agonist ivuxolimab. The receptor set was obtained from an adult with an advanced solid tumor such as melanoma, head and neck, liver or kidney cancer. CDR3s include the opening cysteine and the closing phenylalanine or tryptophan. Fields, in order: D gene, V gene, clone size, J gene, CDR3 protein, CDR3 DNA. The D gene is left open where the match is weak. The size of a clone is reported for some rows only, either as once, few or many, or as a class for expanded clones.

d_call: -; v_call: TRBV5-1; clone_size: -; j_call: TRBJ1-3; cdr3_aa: CASSRAAGSGNTIYF; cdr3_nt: TGCGCCAGCAGCCGTGCGGCAGGCTCTGGAAACACCATATATTTT
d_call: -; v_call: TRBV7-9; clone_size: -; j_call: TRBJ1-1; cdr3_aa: CASSLVSTEAFF; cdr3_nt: TGTGCCAGCAGCTTAGTATCCACCGAAGCTTTCTTT
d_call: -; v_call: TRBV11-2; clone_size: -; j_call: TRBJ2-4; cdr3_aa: CASSLYPGLAKNIQYF; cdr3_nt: TGTGCCAGCAGCTTATACCCGGGTCTAGCCAAAAACATTCAGTACTTC
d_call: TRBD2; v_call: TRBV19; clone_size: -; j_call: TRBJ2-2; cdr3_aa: CASSLTSGTGELFF; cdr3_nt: TGTGCCAGTAGTTTAACTAGCGGGACCGGGGAGCTGTTTTTT
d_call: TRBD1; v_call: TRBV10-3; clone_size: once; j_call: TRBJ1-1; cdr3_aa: CAISSEPGTGGYTEAFF; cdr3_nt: TGTGCCATCAGCTCTGAACCCGGGACAGGAGGGTACACTGAAGCTTTCTTT
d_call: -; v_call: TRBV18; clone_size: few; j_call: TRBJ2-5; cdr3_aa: CASSPRVEETQYF; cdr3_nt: TGTGCCAGCTCACCAAGGGTGGAGGAGACCCAGTACTTC
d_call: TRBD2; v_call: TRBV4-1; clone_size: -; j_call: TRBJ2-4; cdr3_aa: CASSQPASGRRKNIQYF; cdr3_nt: TGCGCCAGCAGCCAACCCGCTAGCGGGAGGAGGAAAAACATTCAGTACTTC
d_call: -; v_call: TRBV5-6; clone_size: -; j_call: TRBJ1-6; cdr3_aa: CASSLAVAGHSPLHF; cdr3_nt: TGTGCCAGCAGCTTGGCCGTCGCAGGGCATTCACCCCTCCACTTT
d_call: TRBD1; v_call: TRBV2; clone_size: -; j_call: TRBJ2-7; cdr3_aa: CASNLPGQGSEQYF; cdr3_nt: TGTGCCAGCAACTTACCCGGACAGGGAAGCGAGCAGTACTTC
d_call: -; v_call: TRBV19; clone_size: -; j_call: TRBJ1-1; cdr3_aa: CASSEGPGTTEAFF; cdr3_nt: TGTGCCAGTAGTGAGGGTCCGGGGACCACTGAAGCTTTCTTT
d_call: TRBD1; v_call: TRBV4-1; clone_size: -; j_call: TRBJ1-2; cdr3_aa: CASSLGTDYGYTF; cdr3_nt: TGCGCCAGCAGCTTGGGGACAGACTATGGCTACACCTTC
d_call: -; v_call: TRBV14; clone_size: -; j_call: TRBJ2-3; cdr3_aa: CASSGQSTDTQYF; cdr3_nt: TGTGCCAGCAGCGGACAGAGCACAGATACGCAGTATTTT
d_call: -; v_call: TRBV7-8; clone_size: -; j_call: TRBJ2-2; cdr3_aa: CASSLARGLYTGELFF; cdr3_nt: TGTGCCAGCAGCTTAGCAAGGGGCCTGTACACCGGGGAGCTGTTTTTT
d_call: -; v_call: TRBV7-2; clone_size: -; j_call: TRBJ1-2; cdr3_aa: CASSAGPVRYGYTF; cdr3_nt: TGTGCCAGCAGCGCCGGGCCCGTACGCTATGGCTACACCTTC
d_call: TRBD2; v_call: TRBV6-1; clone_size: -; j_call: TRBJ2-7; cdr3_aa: CASTGTSGSYEQYF; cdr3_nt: TGTGCCAGCACCGGGACTAGCGGCTCCTACGAGCAGTACTTC
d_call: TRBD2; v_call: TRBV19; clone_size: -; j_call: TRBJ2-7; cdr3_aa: CASSAQREGPYEQYF; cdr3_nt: TGTGCCAGTAGTGCCCAGCGGGAGGGCCCCTACGAGCAGTACTTC
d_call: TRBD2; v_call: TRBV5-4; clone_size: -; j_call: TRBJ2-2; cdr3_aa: CASSPAGLAVNTGELFF; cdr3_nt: TGTGCCAGCAGTCCAGCGGGACTAGCGGTGAACACCGGGGAGCTGTTTTTT
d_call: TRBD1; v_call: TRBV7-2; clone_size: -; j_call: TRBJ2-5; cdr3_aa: CASRAGGGETQYF; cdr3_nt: TGTGCCAGCAGGGCAGGGGGTGGAGAGACCCAGTACTTC
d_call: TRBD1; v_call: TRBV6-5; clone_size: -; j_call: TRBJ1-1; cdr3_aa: CASSTTGFDLAFF; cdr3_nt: TGTGCCAGCAGTACGACAGGGTTTGACTTAGCTTTCTTT
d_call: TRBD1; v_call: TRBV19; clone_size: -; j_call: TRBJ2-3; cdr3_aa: CASSAELTGGTDTQYF; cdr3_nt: TGTGCCAGTAGTGCGGAGTTGACAGGGGGCACAGATACGCAGTATTTT
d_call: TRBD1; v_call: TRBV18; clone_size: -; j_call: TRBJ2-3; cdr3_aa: CASSPLRGSTDTQYF; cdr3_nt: TGTGCCAGCTCACCGCTCAGGGGGAGCACAGATACGCAGTATTTT
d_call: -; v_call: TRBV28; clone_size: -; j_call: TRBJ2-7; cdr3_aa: CASSRQALTYEQYF; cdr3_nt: TGTGCCAGCAGCCGACAGGCCTTAACCTACGAGCAGTACTTC
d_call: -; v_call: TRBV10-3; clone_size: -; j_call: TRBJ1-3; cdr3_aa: CAISEIDGGAGNTIYF; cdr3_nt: TGTGCCATCAGTGAGATCGACGGTGGCGCTGGAAACACCATATATTTT
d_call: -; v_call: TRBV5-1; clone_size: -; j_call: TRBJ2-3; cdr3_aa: CASSLGALGGSTDTQYF; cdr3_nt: TGCGCCAGCAGCTTGGGAGCTTTGGGCGGGAGCACAGATACGCAGTATTTT
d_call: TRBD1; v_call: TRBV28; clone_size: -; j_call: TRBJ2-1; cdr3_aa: CASSRQGMSEQFF; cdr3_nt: TGTGCCAGCAGTCGACAGGGGATGAGTGAGCAGTTCTTC
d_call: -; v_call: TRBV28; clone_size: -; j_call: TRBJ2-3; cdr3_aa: CASSTLRGGTDTQYF; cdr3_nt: TGTGCCAGCAGCACCCTCAGGGGAGGGACAGATACGCAGTATTTT
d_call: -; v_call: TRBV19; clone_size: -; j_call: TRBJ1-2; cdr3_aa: CASNQDSEANYGYTF; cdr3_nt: TGTGCCAGCAACCAGGACAGCGAAGCTAACTATGGCTACACCTTC